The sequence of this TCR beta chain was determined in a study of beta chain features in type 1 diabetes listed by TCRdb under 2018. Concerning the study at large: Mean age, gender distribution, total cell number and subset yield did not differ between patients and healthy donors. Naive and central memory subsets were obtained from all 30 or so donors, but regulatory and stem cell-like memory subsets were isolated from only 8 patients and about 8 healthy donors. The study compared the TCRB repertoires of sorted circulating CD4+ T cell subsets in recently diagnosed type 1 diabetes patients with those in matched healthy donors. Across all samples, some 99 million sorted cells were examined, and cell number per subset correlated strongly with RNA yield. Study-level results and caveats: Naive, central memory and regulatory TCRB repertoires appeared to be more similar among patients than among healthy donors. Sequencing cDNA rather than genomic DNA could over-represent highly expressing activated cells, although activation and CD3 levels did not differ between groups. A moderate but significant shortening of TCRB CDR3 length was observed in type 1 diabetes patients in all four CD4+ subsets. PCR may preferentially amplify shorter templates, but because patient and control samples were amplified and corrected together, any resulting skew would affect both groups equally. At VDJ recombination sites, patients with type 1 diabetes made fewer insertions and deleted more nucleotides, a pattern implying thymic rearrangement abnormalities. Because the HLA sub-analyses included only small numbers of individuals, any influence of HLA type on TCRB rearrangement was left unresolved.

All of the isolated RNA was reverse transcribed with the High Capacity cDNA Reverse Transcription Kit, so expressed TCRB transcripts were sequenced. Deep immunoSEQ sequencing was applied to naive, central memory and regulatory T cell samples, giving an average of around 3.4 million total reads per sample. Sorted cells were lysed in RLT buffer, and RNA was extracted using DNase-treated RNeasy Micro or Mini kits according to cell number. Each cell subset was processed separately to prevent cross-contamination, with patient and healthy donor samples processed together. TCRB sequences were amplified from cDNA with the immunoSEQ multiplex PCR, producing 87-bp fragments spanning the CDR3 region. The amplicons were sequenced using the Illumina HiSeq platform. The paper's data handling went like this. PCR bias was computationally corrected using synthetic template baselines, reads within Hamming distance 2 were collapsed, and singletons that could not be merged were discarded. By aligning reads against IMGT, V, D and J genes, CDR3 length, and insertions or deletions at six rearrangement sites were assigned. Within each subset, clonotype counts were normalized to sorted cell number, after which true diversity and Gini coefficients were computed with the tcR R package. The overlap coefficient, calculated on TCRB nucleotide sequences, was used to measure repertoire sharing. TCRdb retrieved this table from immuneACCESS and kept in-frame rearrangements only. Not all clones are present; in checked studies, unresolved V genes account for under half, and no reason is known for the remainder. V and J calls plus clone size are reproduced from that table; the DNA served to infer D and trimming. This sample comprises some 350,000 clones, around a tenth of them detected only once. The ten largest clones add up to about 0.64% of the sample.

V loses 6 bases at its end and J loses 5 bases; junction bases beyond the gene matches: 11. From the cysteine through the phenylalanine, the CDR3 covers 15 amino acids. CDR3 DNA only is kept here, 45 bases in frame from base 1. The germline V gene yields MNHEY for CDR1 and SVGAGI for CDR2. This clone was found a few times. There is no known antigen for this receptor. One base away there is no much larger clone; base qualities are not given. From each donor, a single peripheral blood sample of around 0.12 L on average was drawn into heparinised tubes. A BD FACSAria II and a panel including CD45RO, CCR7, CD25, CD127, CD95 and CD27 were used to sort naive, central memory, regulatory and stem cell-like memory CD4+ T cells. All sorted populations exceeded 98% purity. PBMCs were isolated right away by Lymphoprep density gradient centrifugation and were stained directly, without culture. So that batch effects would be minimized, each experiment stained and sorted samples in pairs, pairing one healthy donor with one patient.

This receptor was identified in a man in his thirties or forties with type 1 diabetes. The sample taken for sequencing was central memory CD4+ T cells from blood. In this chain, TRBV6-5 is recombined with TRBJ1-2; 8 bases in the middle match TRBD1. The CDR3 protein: CASSLSAGGKYGYTF. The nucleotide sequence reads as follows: TGTGCCAGCAGCCTCTCCGCAGGGGGCAAATATGGCTACACCTTC.